The present entry profiles one TCR beta chain with its context. Its antigen is still unknown. Base qualities are not provided; no much larger clone lies one nucleotide away. This specimen's time point label, interpreted: baseline before first vaccination. Vaccinee samples were obtained from the UK trials COV001 and COV002, which included a single-blind randomized controlled phase 2/3 trial of AZD1222 (ChAdOx1 nCoV-19) in healthy adults. For TCRbeta chain sequencing, PBMC samples from trial participants were taken at day 0 and at day 28 after the second dose. The CDR3 regions of human TCRbeta chains were analyzed by immunosequencing. In the source study's methods: TCRs in the repertoires were compared against a reference library of SARS-CoV-2-specific TCRs that had been generated with the MIRA antigen-specificity platform. Breadth was defined as the fraction of unique TCRs that were SARS-CoV-2-associated. Depth was defined as the fraction of total T cells that were SARS-CoV-2-associated. Using the MIRA data, each spike-specific TCR was mapped to the spike region that the TCR reacts to and placed in a CD4 or CD8 class. Log10-transformed breadth and depth values were compared by one-way ANOVA with Sidak's multiple comparisons tests. The source is immuneACCESS, and TCRdb retained only in-frame sequences with V and J called. Part of the clones is not carried over; for the studies checked, unresolved V genes explain less than half of this, and the remainder is unexplained. The V and J calls and clone size come from that table; D and trimming were worked out from the DNA. The table for this sample lists approximately 100,000 clones; about 88% of them were counted only once. About 15% of the sample is held by the ten biggest clonotypes.

The cysteine opens and the phenylalanine closes a CDR3 of 13 amino acids. Only the CDR3 region is kept as DNA, spanning 39 bases read in frame from base 1. CDR1 and CDR2, looked up from the germline V gene, are SGHRS and YFSETQ. Between the V and J ends, shortened by 4 bases and 1 base respectively, the junction contains 8 bases. The data originate from a study of T cell responses to AZD1222 COVID-19 vaccine (dated by TCRdb to the early 2020s). About the study as a whole: AZD1222 recipients whose second dose came at about 4 weeks and those whose second dose came at about 12 weeks were combined into one group, since spike-specific TCR depth and breadth did not differ between the two schedules. A total of just over 230 trial participants underwent TCR sequencing, of whom about 200 had received two doses of AZD1222 and 26 had received two doses of the MenACWY control vaccine. Enrollment into the trials was organized by age into subgroups of 18-55, 56-69 and 70-plus years, and those subgroups contained roughly 150, 30 and 60 TCR-sequenced participants, respectively.

Findings and caveats that apply to the study as a whole: Only six AZD1222 recipients were SARS-CoV-2 seropositive at baseline, limiting conclusions about previously exposed vaccinees. Because no day 14 peak-response samples were available, repertoires were characterized only after the peak T cell response. In the small 56-69-year group, the increase in depth fell short of significance, most likely because of low power. Nearly half of unique spike-specific TCRs reportedly recognized epitopes outside regions mutated in the B.1.351 and B.1.1.7 variants. Most participants were white British and females outnumbered males, and the authors suggested that clonal diversity may have been underestimated. A significant rise in spike-specific TCR breadth and depth was observed after two AZD1222 doses relative to day 0 and relative to MenACWY recipients. The whole spike protein was spanned by vaccine-associated CD4 TCRs, and dominant responses were seen in regions 160-218 and 743-854.

The specimen comprised peripheral blood, sampled on day 0 of AZD1222 vaccination. The rearrangement combines TRBV5-1 with TRBJ1-1; the D gene assignment is ambiguous. The receptor was isolated from an adult in good health. The encoded CDR3 is CASSPISNTEAFF. Read as DNA, the sequence is TGCGCCAGCAGCCCCATCTCGAACACTGAAGCTTTCTTT.